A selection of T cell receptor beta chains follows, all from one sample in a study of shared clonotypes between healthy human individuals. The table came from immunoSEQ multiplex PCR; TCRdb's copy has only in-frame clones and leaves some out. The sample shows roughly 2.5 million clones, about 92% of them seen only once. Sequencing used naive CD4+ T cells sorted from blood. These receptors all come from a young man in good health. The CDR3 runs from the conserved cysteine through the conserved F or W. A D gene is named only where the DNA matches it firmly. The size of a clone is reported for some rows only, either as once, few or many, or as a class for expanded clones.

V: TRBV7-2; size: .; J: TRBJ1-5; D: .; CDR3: CASSLDVGGPQPQHF; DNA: TGTGCCAGCAGCTTAGACGTGGGGGGCCCTCAGCCCCAGCATTTT
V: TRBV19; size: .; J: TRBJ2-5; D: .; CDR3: CASSGGGETQYF; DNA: TGTGCCAGTAGTGGCGGAGGGGAGACCCAGTACTTC
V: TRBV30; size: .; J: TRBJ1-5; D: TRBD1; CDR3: CAWSPSGTGYNQPQHF; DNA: TGTGCCTGGAGCCCTTCCGGGACAGGCTACAATCAGCCCCAGCATTTT
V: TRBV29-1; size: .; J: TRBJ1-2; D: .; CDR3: CSAAVNYGYTF; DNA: TGCAGCGCAGCAGTTAACTATGGCTACACCTTC
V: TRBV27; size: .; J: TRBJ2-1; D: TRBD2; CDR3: CASSPRLAGDNEQFF; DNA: TGTGCCAGCAGTCCCCGCTTAGCGGGAGATAATGAGCAGTTCTTC
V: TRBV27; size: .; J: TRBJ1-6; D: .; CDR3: CASSLRNSPLHF; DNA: TGTGCCAGCAGTTTACGGAATTCACCCCTCCACTTT
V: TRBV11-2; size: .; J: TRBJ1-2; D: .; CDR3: CASSLEPLLLDGYTF; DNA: TGTGCCAGCAGCTTAGAACCCTTACTCCTCGATGGCTACACCTTC
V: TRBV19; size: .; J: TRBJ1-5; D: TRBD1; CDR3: CASSMTGIRQPQHF; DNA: TGTGCCAGTAGTATGACAGGGATAAGACAGCCCCAGCATTTT
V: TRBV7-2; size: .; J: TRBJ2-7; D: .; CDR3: CASSLFVGSSYEQYF; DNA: TGTGCCAGCAGCTTATTCGTGGGCAGCTCCTACGAGCAGTACTTC
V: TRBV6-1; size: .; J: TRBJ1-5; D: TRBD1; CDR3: CASSEEGTGSQPQHF; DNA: TGTGCCAGCAGTGAAGAGGGGACAGGGTCTCAGCCCCAGCATTTT
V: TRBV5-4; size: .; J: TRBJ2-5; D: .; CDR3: CASSLAASAETQYF; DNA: TGTGCCAGCAGCTTGGCCGCGTCGGCAGAGACCCAGTACTTC
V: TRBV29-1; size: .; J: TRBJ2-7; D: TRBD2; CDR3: CSVHSGYEQYF; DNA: TGCAGCGTGCATAGCGGGTACGAGCAGTACTTC
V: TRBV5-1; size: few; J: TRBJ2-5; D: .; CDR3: CASSPRLGSIQETQYF; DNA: TGCGCCAGCAGCCCAAGACTAGGGTCCATCCAAGAGACCCAGTACTTC
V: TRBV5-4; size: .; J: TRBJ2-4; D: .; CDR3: CASSLGGNIQYF; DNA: TGTGCCAGCAGCTTAGGGGGAAACATTCAGTACTTC
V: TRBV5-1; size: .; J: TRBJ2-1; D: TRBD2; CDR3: CASFTGTSGYNEQFF; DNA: TGCGCCAGCTTTACTGGGACTAGCGGGTACAATGAGCAGTTCTTC
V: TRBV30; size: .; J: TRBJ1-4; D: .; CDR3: CAWSVGPPTTSRANEKLFF; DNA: TGTGCCTGGAGTGTTGGACCCCCAACCACCTCAAGAGCTAATGAAAAACTGTTTTTT
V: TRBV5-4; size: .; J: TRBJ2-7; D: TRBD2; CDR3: CASSTSGWSSYEQYF; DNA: TGTGCCAGCAGCACTAGCGGGTGGAGCTCCTACGAGCAGTACTTC
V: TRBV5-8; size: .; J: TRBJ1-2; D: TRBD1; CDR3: CASSRDRGPATPNYGYTF; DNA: TGTGCCAGCAGCCGGGACAGGGGGCCCGCGACTCCTAACTATGGCTACACCTTC
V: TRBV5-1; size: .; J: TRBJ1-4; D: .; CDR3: CASSWGQGTKTNEKLFF; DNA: TGCGCCAGCAGCTGGGGCCAGGGGACGAAAACTAATGAAAAACTGTTTTTT
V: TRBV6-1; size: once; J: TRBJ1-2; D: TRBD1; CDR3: CASSVEGAIYGYTF; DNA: TGTGCCAGCAGTGTCGAGGGGGCGATCTATGGCTACACCTTC
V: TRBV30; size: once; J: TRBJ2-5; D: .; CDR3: CAWSFGREVWVQETQYF; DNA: TGTGCCTGGAGTTTTGGCAGGGAAGTTTGGGTCCAAGAGACCCAGTACTTC
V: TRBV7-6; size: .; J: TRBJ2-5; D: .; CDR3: CASSRGGETQYF; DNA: TGTGCCAGCAGTCGCGGTGGGGAGACCCAGTACTTC